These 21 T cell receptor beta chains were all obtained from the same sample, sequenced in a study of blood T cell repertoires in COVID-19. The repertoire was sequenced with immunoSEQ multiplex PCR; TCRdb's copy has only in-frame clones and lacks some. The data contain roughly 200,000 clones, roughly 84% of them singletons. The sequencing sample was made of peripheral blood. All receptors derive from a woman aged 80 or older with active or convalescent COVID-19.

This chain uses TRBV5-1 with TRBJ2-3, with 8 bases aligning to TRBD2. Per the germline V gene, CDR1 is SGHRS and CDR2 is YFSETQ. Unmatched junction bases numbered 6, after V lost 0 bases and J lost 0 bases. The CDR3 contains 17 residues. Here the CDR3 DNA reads TGCGCCAGCAGCTTGGGGAGCGGGAGCTTTAGCACAGATACGCAGTATTTT. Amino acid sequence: CASSLGSGSFSTDTQYF.

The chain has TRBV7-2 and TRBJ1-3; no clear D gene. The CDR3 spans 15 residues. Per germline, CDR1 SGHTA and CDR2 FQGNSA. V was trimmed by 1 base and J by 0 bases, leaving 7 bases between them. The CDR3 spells CASSLGGLSGNTIYF. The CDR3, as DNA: TGTGCCAGCAGCTTAGGAGGCCTCTCTGGAAACACCATATATTTT.

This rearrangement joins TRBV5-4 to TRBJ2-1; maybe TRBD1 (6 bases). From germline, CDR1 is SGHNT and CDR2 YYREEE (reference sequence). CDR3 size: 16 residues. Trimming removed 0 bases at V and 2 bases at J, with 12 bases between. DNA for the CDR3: TGTGCCAGCAGCTTGGACAGGGCCCTCACCTACAATGAGCAGTTCTTC. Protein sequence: CASSLDRALTYNEQFF. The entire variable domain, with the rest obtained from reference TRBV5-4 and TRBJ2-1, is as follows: ETGVTQSPTHLIKTRGQQVTLRCSSQSGHNTVSWYQQALGQGPQFIFQYYREEENGRGNFPPRFSGLQFPNYSSELNVNALELDDSALYLCASSLDRALTYNEQFFGPGTRLTVL.

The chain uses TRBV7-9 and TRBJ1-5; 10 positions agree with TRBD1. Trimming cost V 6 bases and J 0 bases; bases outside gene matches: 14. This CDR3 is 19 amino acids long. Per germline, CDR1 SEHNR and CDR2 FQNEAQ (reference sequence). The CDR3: CASSYSYGTGDYSNQPQHF. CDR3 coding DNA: TGTGCCAGCAGTTACAGTTACGGGACAGGGGATTATAGCAATCAGCCCCAGCATTTT.

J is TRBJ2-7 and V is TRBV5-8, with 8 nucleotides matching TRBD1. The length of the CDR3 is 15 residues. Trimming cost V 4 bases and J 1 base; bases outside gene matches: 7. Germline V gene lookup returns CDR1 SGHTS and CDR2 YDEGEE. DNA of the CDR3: TGTGCCAGCAGCGGACGGACAGGGAAATCCTACGAGCAGTACTTC. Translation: CASSGRTGKSYEQYF.

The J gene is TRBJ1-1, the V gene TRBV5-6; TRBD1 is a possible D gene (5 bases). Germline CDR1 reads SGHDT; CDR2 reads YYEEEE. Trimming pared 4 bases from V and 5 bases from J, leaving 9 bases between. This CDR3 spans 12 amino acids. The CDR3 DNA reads TGTGCCAGCAGCGGCAGGGCTACTGAAGCTTTCTTT. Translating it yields CASSGRATEAFF. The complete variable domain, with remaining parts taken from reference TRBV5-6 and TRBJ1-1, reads DAGVTQSPTHLIKTRGQQVTLRCSPKSGHDTVSWYQQALGQGPQFIFQYYEEEERQRGNFPDRFSGHQFPNYSSELNVNALLLGDSALYLCASSGRATEAFFGQGTRLTVV.

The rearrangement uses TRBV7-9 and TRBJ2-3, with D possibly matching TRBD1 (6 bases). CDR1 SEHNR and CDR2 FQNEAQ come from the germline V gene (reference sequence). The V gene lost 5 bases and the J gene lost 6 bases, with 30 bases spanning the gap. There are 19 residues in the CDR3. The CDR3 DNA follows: TGTGCCAGCAGCCCCCACCCTACGTTAACAGGGTACCCATTTGATACGCAGTATTTT. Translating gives CASSPHPTLTGYPFDTQYF. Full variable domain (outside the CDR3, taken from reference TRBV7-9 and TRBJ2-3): DTGVSQNPRHKITKRGQNVTFRCDPISEHNRLYWYRQTLGQGPEFLTYFQNEAQLEKSRLLSDRFSAERPKGSFSTLEIQRTEQGDSAMYLCASSPHPTLTGYPFDTQYFGPGTRLTVL.

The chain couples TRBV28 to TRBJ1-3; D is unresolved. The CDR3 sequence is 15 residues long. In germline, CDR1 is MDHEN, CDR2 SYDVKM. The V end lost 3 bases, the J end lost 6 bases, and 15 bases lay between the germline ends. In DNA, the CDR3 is TGTGCCAGCAGTTTCATCGGGGTGGAGGCAAACACCATATATTTT. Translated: CASSFIGVEANTIYF.

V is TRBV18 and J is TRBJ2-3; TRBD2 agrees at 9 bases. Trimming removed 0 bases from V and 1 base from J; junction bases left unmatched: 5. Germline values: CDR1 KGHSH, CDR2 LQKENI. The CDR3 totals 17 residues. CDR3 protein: CASSPPGRGGGTDTQYF. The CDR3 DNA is TGTGCCAGCTCACCACCGGGGCGGGGGGGCGGCACAGATACGCAGTATTTT.

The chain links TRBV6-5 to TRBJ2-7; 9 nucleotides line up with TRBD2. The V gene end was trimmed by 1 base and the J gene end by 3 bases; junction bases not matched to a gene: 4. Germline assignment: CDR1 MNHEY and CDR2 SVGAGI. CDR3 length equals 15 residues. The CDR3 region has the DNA TGTGCCAGCAGTTACTGGGCTAGCGGGGACTACGAGCAGTACTTC. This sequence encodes CASSYWASGDYEQYF.

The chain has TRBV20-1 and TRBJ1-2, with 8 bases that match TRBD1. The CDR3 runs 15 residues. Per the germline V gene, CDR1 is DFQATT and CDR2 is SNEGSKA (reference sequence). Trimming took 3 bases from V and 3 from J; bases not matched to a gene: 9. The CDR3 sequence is CSASGGTGPHYGYTF. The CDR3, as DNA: TGCAGTGCTAGTGGAGGGACAGGTCCTCACTATGGCTACACCTTC.

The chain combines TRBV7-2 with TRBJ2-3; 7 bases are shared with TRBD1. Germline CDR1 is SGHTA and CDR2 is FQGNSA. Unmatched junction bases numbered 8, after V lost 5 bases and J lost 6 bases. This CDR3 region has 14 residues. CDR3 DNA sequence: TGTGCCAGCAGCCAGAGACAGGGCAGGGATACGCAGTATTTT. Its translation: CASSQRQGRDTQYF.

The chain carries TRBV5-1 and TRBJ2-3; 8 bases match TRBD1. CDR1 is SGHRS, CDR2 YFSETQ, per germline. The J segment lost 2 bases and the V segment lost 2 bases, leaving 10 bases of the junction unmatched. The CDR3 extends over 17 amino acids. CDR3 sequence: CASSFTTGGTPTDTQYF. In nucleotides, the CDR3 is TGCGCCAGCAGCTTTACTACAGGGGGTACTCCCACAGATACGCAGTATTTT. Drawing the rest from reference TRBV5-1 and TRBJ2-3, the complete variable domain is KAGVTQTPRYLIKTRGQQVTLSCSPISGHRSVSWYQQTPGQGLQFLFEYFSETQRNKGNFPGRFSGRQFSNSRSEMNVSTLELGDSALYLCASSFTTGGTPTDTQYFGPGTRLTVL.

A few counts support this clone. CDR3 in DNA: TGTGCCAGCAGCGTAGGTAGCGGGAGGGCGAATGAGCAGTTCTTC. Translating it yields CASSVGSGRANEQFF. V usage is TRBV9 and J usage is TRBJ2-1; 11 bases align to TRBD2. The V and J ends lost 0 bases and 7 bases, in that order; junction bases with no gene match: 3. The length of the CDR3 is 15 residues. The germline gives CDR1 SGDLS, CDR2 YYNGEE.

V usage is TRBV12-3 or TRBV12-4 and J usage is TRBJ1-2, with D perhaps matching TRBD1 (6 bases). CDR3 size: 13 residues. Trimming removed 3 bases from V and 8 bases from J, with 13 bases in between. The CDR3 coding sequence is TGTGCCAGCAGTTTTGGGGGCGCGACCGGCTACACCTTC. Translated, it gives CASSFGGATGYTF.

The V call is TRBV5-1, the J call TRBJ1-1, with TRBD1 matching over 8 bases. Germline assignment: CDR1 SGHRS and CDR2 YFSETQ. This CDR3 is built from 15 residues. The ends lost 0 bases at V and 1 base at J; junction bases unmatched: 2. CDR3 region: CASSLVGTGNTEAFF. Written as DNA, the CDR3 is TGCGCCAGCAGCTTGGTAGGGACAGGGAACACTGAAGCTTTCTTT.

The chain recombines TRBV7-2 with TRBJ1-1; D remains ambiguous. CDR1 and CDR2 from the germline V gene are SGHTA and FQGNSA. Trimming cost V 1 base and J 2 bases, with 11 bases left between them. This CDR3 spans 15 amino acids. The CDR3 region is CASSLVGRSNTEAFF. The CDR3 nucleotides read TGTGCCAGCAGCTTAGTAGGGAGATCTAACACTGAAGCTTTCTTT.

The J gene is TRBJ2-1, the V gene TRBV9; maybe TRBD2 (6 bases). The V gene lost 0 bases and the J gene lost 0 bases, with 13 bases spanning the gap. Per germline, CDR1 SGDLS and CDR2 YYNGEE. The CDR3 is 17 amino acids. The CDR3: CASSVEGREHSYNEQFF. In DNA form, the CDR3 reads TGTGCCAGCAGCGTAGAGGGACGGGAGCACTCCTACAATGAGCAGTTCTTC.

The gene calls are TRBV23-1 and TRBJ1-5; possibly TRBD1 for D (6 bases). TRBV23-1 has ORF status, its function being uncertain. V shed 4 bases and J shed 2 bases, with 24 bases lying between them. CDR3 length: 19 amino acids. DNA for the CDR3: TGCGCCAGCAGTCCGAACCCGCGGACAGCGGAGGTTGGCAATCAGCCCCAGCATTTT. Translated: CASSPNPRTAEVGNQPQHF.

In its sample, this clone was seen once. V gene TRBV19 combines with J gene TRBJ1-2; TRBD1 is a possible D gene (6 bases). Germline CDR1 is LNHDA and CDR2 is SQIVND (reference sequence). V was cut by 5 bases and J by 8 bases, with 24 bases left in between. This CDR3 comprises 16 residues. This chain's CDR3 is CASSPRPGGAMAGYTF. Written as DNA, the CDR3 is TGTGCCAGTAGTCCAAGACCTGGGGGCGCAATGGCCGGCTACACCTTC.

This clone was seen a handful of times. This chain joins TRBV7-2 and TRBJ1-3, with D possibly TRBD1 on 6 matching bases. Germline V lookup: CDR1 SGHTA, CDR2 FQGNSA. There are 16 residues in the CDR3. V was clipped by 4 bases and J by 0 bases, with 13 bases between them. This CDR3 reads CASSSSRTVSGNTIYF. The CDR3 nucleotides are TGTGCCAGCAGCTCCTCCAGGACAGTCTCTGGAAACACCATATATTTT.